The TCR beta chain under discussion was sequenced for a study of shared clonotypes between healthy human individuals. The data were produced by immunoSEQ multiplex PCR, yet TCRdb's version contains in-frame clones alone and is incomplete. The sample has about 2 million clones, 95% seen once. General observations from the study: Among non-shared clonotypes, generation probabilities were lower than among those shared by all four donors.

Concerning this clone itself: Its antigen is as yet unknown.

The CDR3 is 15 residues long. Trimming pared 5 bases from V and 1 base from J, leaving 14 bases between. Germline-derived CDR1 and CDR2 are LNHDA and SQIVND (reference sequence). The chain combines TRBV19 with TRBJ2-5, with D unresolved. The sample consisted of naive CD4+ T cells sorted from blood. The subset is: CD45RA+ positively selected. This TCR was recovered from a man aged 18 to 29 in good health. The CDR3 DNA sequence: TGTGCCAGTAGTCCTTGGCAGGATTTCCAAGAGACCCAGTACTTC. Its translation is CASSPWQDFQETQYF.